This entry is about one T cell receptor beta chain. The entry originates in a study of identical twins. TCRdb reprocessed the 5' RACE reads via MiXCR and lists one record per CDR3 protein. The sample holds 450,000 to 650,000 distinct CDR3 sequences, about 15% seen once. Another study also made use of these data, one on yellow fever vaccine responses in identical twins.

This TCR came from a woman between 18 and 30 years old in good health. Material: CD4+ T cells sorted from blood.

The CDR3 spells CASSLEHNEQFF. CDR3 bases: TGTGCCAGCAGTTTAGAGCACAATGAGCAGTTCTTC. This chain connects TRBV28 to TRBJ2-1; the D is unclear. CDR1 MDHEN and CDR2 SYDVKM come from the germline V gene. Trimming stripped 2 bases from V and 5 bases from J, with 4 bases between. The CDR3 contains 12 residues.